The rows below give T cell receptor beta chains drawn from one sample of a study of cytomegalovirus exposure and HLA in healthy donors. TCRdb's table, derived via immunoSEQ multiplex PCR, lists solely in-frame clones and lacks some. The sample consists of more than 150,000 clones, more than 60% of them appearing once. Sequencing was performed on PBMCs. These receptors all stem from a man aged 18 to 29 in good health and CMV-seronegative. The CDR3 runs from the conserved cysteine through the conserved F or W. A D gene is named only where the DNA matches it firmly. The listing skips clone size in some rows; elsewhere it reads once, few, many or a size class.

j_call d_call v_call clone_size cdr3_nt cdr3_aa
TRBJ2-4 TRBD1 TRBV28 . TGTGCCAGCAGTTCTGGACAGGGGGCGGACATTCAGTACTTC CASSSGQGADIQYF
TRBJ1-3 . TRBV6-6 . TGTGCCAGCAGTGGGGGGATCTTACTCTCTGGAAACACCATATATTTT CASSGGILLSGNTIYF
TRBJ1-1 . TRBV19 . TGTGCCAGTAAAAACAGGTTGAACACTGAAGCTTTCTTT CASKNRLNTEAFF
TRBJ2-2 TRBD2 TRBV6-5 few TGTGCCAGCAGTTACGGGAGCGGGGTAGCCACCGGGGAGCTGTTTTTT CASSYGSGVATGELFF
TRBJ2-3 TRBD2 TRBV7-2 . TGTGCCAGCCGGACCCGACTAGCGGGGGGCCCAGATACGCAGTATTTT CASRTRLAGGPDTQYF
TRBJ2-1 TRBD2 TRBV2 . TGTGCCAGCAGTACCCTTGCGGGAGGTGAGCAGTTCTTC CASSTLAGGEQFF
TRBJ1-6 TRBD1 TRBV5-6 . TGTGCCAGCAGCGAAGTGACAGGGGGCTACTCCTATAATTCACCCCTCCACTTT CASSEVTGGYSYNSPLHF
TRBJ2-5 TRBD2 TRBV19 . TGTGCCAGTAGTAGAGAACTAGCGGGAGAGACCCAGTACTTC CASSRELAGETQYF
TRBJ2-5 TRBD2 TRBV10-3 . TGTGCCATCAAGGGAGGGATGCAAGAGACCCAGTACTTC CAIKGGMQETQYF
TRBJ2-5 TRBD2 TRBV5-1 once TGCGCCAGCAGCGCGGGGGGACCCTTACAAGAGACCCAGTACTTC CASSAGGPLQETQYF
TRBJ2-5 . TRBV29-1 . TGCAGCGCCGGACAGTGGAACCGCCCCCAGTACTTC CSAGQWNRPQYF
TRBJ2-7 . TRBV4-3 . TGCGCCAGCAGCCAAGCCTCAGGGCAATCCTACGAGCAGTACTTC CASSQASGQSYEQYF
TRBJ2-7 TRBD2 TRBV11-2 . TGTGCCAGCAGCTGGACTAGTCCGGGAGGCTACGAGCAGTACTTC CASSWTSPGGYEQYF
TRBJ2-4 . TRBV12-5 . TGTGCTAGTGGTTTGTCAGGGGCCACGGGCATTCAGTACTTC CASGLSGATGIQYF
TRBJ2-1 . TRBV4-3 . TGCGCCAGCAGCCATACAGGGTCCTCCTACAATGAGCAGTTCTTC CASSHTGSSYNEQFF
TRBJ1-1 . TRBV27 . TGTGCCAGCAGGGACAGTAACACTGAAGCTTTCTTT CASRDSNTEAFF
TRBJ2-3 . TRBV19 few TGTGCCAGTAGTGCGCCGGGACAAATCACAGATACGCAGTATTTT CASSAPGQITDTQYF
TRBJ1-5 . TRBV7-2 . TGTGCCAGCAGTTCGGACAGACACAATCAGCCCCAGCATTTT CASSSDRHNQPQHF
TRBJ2-5 TRBD2 TRBV2 . TGTGCCAGCAGTGAAGCGCTTCCGGGAGGCGGGGAGACCCAGTACTTC CASSEALPGGGETQYF
TRBJ2-5 TRBD1 TRBV28 . TGTGCCAGCAGTTTTACAGGGGGTCCCTCGAGGACCCAGTACTTC CASSFTGGPSRTQYF
TRBJ2-7 TRBD1 TRBV6-1 . TGTGCCAGCAGTGAAGAACAGGGGCGTTTGCACGAGCAGTACTTC CASSEEQGRLHEQYF
TRBJ2-3 TRBD1 TRBV19 . TGTGCCAGTAGCGCCCCGGGACAGCCTCTTGGCACAGATACGCAGTATTTT CASSAPGQPLGTDTQYF
TRBJ1-1 TRBD1 TRBV19 once TGTGCCAGCATAAAAGGGGGGACAGGGAGCGCTGAAGCTTTCTTT CASIKGGTGSAEAFF
TRBJ2-5 . TRBV11-1 . TGTGCCAGCAGCTTCCCCACAGGAGGGCAAGAGACCCAGTACTTC CASSFPTGGQETQYF
TRBJ1-3 . TRBV11-2 . TGTGCCAGCAGCAGGGCGACACCGGACAGAACCACTGGAAACACCATATATTTT CASSRATPDRTTGNTIYF
TRBJ2-1 TRBD2 TRBV27 . TGTGCCAGCAGTTCGACCGGGACTAGCGGGTACAATGAGCAGTTCTTC CASSSTGTSGYNEQFF
TRBJ2-7 . TRBV10-3 . TGTGCCATCAGTGAGTCGAGTCCCCCCTACGAGCAGTACTTC CAISESSPPYEQYF
TRBJ2-4 . TRBV6-1 . TGTGCCAGCAGACCCGGGGAAATCGACATTCAGTACTTC CASRPGEIDIQYF
TRBJ2-3 TRBD1 TRBV7-3 . TGTGCCAGCAGCCGGACAGGGGGCACAGATACGCAGTATTTT CASSRTGGTDTQYF
TRBJ2-5 TRBD2 TRBV4-2 . TGTGCCAGCAGCCAAGATCTTGCGGGAGGGCGCAAGACCCAGTACTTC CASSQDLAGGRKTQYF
TRBJ1-2 . TRBV4-2 . TGTGCCAGCAGCCAAGGGACAGTCGGAACTGAGGGCTACACCTTC CASSQGTVGTEGYTF
TRBJ1-1 . TRBV16 few TGTGCCAGCGTCACAGGGTCGGGACACGTATCCGAAGCTTTCTTT CASVTGSGHVSEAFF
TRBJ2-4 . TRBV5-8 . TGTGCCAGCAGCGTGCAAAAGCGCATCCTAGCCAAAAACATTCAGTACTTC CASSVQKRILAKNIQYF
TRBJ2-7 TRBD2 TRBV11-1 once TGTGCCAGCAGCTTAGCGGGGGGACTAGCGGGCCCCTACGAGCAGTACTTC CASSLAGGLAGPYEQYF
TRBJ1-2 . TRBV27 . TGTGCCAGCAGTTTAAGCGGCCGGGGGATACCGGTTTATGGCTACACCTTC CASSLSGRGIPVYGYTF
TRBJ1-5 . TRBV28 . TGTGCCAGCAGTATGCCCTCCCCTTGGGGGGGCAATCAGCCCCAGCATTTT CASSMPSPWGGNQPQHF
TRBJ1-3 . TRBV5-1 . TGCGCCAGCAGCCCTGGCGGGACGGCTGGAAACACCATATATTTT CASSPGGTAGNTIYF
TRBJ1-1 TRBD1 TRBV18 . TGTGCCAGCTCACCGACCGGGACAGTTACCGGCACTGAAGCTTTCTTT CASSPTGTVTGTEAFF
TRBJ2-7 . TRBV6-5 few TGTGCCAGCAGTTACTCGCAGGGGTCCTCCTACGAGCAGTACTTC CASSYSQGSSYEQYF
TRBJ2-7 . TRBV4-3 . TGCGCCAGCAGCCAAGATTCCAGGGCCTACGAGCAGTACTTC CASSQDSRAYEQYF
TRBJ1-2 . TRBV5-5 once TGTGCCAGCAGTTTCCAGGTAAACTATGGCTACACCTTC CASSFQVNYGYTF
TRBJ2-7 TRBD2 TRBV29-1 few TGCAGCGTTGCTTTTCTAGCGGGCGAGCAGTACTTC CSVAFLAGEQYF
TRBJ1-6 TRBD1 TRBV4-3 . TGCGCCAGCAGCCAAGAAACAGGGGGAAGGACCTATAATTCACCCCTCCACTTT CASSQETGGRTYNSPLHF
TRBJ2-7 . TRBV13 . TGTGCCAGCAGCTTAGTTGTCAGGGGCAGCTACGAGCAGTACTTC CASSLVVRGSYEQYF